This TCR beta chain was sequenced for a study of monozygotic twins with inflammatory bowel disease. CDR3 length: 14 amino acids. Germline V gene lookup returns CDR1 DFQATT and CDR2 SNEGSKA (reference sequence). Template switching appended UMIs that held a 6-nucleotide sample barcode. One entry per CDR3 protein, without DNA, is what TCRdb gives after re-calling the 5' RACE reads. This sample contains roughly 160,000 distinct CDR3 sequences. Skipping T cell sorting, the study isolated total RNA directly from whole blood. This chain connects TRBV20-1 to TRBJ2-7; TCRdb outputs TRBD1, but without DNA this stays unchecked. This receptor was obtained from a human donor with ulcerative colitis or Crohn's disease, or a healthy co-twin of an affected twin (not recorded which). The sample consisted of blood. CDR3: CSARGTGLRDEQYF.